The entry below gives a single TCR beta chain sequence along with its context. V shed 2 bases and J shed 4 bases, with 15 bases lying between them. The length of the CDR3 is 16 residues. Germline V gives CDR1 MNHEY, CDR2 SVGEGT. This sample was included in a study of response to subunit inactivated influenza vaccine. One entry per CDR3 protein, called by TCRdb with MiXCR from the RT-PCR reads. The sample holds around 600,000 distinct CDR3 sequences, roughly 10% seen once. These data were also reused for a study on T cells expressing NK-cell markers. As reported in that work: UMI-tagged 5'RACE template switching yielded the TCR beta cDNA. Source material for TCR beta repertoires consisted of sorted CD3+CD56+NKG2C+, CD3+CD56+NKG2C- and CD3+CD56-NKG2C+ T cells. Dominant NKG2C+ clonotypes accounted for about 1.0-8% of CD8+ T cells in roughly 6 donors. The CD3+CD56-NKG2C+ fraction of a handful of donors was also led by these clonotypes.

The chain joins TRBV6-2 or TRBV6-3 to TRBJ2-1; weak D call: TRBD2 (6 bases). Sequencing used PBMCs from blood, obtained on the day of vaccination. The source of this sequence is a man aged 45 to 65 who received an inactivated influenza vaccine. The CDR3 coding sequence is TGTGCCAGCAGTTACGCCCCGGGACTTGGTTACAATGAGCAGTTCTTC. It is translated as CASSYAPGLGYNEQFF.